The 26 T cell receptor beta chains below come from one sample, sequenced in a study of early T cells in non-severe SARS-CoV-2 infection. TCRdb ran MiXCR on the 5' RACE reads and lists one entry per CDR3 protein. Here the sample spans under 70,000 distinct CDR3 sequences, 4.9% being singletons. The sequencing sample was made of whole blood. These receptors all stem from an adult who was a healthcare worker with PCR-confirmed SARS-CoV-2 infection or an uninfected control (not recorded which).

This clonotype showed up many times. The chain carries TRBV5-1 and TRBJ2-3, with a possible D match to TRBD2 (6 bases). The CDR3 has 15 residues. Trimming left V 4 bases short and J 2 bases short, with 14 bases between. CDR1 SGHRS and CDR2 YFSETQ come from the germline V gene. As DNA, the CDR3 is TGCGCCAGCAGCCCTACCGGGACTGACACAGATACGCAGTATTTT. Translating it yields CASSPTGTDTDTQYF.

Many counts were recorded for this clonotype. This chain uses TRBV20-1 with TRBJ2-3; maybe TRBD2 (5 bases). This CDR3 is built from 16 residues. Trimming removed 3 bases at V and 8 bases at J, with 24 bases between. Germline-derived CDR1 and CDR2 are DFQATT and SNEGSKA (reference sequence). DNA for the CDR3: TGCAGTGCTAGTATAGTAGCGCGGTCCTTATTGGGTACGCAGTATTTT. It is translated as CSASIVARSLLGTQYF.

This clonotype was counted many times. This chain connects TRBV18 to TRBJ2-2; D not certain. This CDR3 is 18 amino acids long. Trimming removed 1 base at V and 0 bases at J, with 15 bases between. Per the germline V gene, CDR1 is KGHSH and CDR2 is LQKENI. As DNA, the CDR3 is TGTGCCAGCTCACCACGGTTTGAGGATTCGACGAACACCGGGGAGCTGTTTTTT. Its protein is CASSPRFEDSTNTGELFF.

This clonotype was seen at least ten times. The rearrangement links TRBV7-9 to TRBJ2-7; a weak D match, TRBD2 (6 bases). The V and J ends lost 2 bases and 4 bases respectively, with 18 bases between them. The germline V gene encodes CDR1 SEHNR and CDR2 FQNEAQ (reference sequence). CDR3 length equals 16 residues. This chain's CDR3 is CASSLIAGRGVYEQYF. CDR3 sequence (DNA): TGTGCCAGCAGCTTAATCGCCGGGAGAGGCGTTTACGAGCAGTACTTC.

At least ten counts were recorded for this clonotype. This chain connects TRBV5-1 to TRBJ2-7; unclear D gene. CDR1 is SGHRS, CDR2 YFSETQ, per germline. Deletions cut 1 base from V and 6 bases from J, with 8 bases between. This CDR3 spans 12 amino acids. The CDR3 protein is CASSLWFSEQYF. The CDR3 DNA follows: TGCGCCAGCAGCTTGTGGTTCAGCGAGCAGTACTTC.

This clonotype came up many times. Here the CDR3 reads CASSPGQGRYGYTF. CDR3 sequence (DNA): TGCGCCAGCAGCCCCGGACAGGGAAGATATGGCTACACCTTC. V is TRBV5-1 and J is TRBJ1-2; the match to TRBD1 covers 8 bases. With V trimmed by 4 bases and J by 5 bases, 7 bases remained unmatched. Germline V gene lookup returns CDR1 SGHRS and CDR2 YFSETQ. CDR3 size: 14 residues.

This rearrangement joins TRBV2 to TRBJ1-1; no clear D. Germline CDR1 is SNHLY and CDR2 is FYNNEI. There are 16 residues in the CDR3. Deletions cut 2 bases from V and 0 bases from J, with 13 bases between. The CDR3 sequence: CASSETRTVVNTEAFF. The CDR3 DNA follows: TGTGCCAGCAGTGAAACTCGGACCGTAGTGAACACTGAAGCTTTCTTT.

The chain joins TRBV6-5 to TRBJ2-7; D is undetermined. The CDR3 loop spans 13 amino acids. The germline CDR1 and CDR2 sequences are MNHEY and SVGAGI. Trimming left V 4 bases short and J 6 bases short, with 13 bases between. CDR3 residues: CASSSQGHSEQYF. CDR3 sequence (DNA): TGTGCCAGCAGTTCCCAAGGTCACTCCGAGCAGTACTTC.

V and J are TRBV2 and TRBJ1-3, with D unclear. CDR3 length equals 13 residues. The V gene's germline CDR1 is SNHLY and CDR2 FYNNEI. Trimming pared 3 bases from V and 1 base from J, leaving 4 bases between. In nucleotides, the CDR3 is TGTGCCAGCAGTGACAGGTCTGGAAACACCATATATTTT. Protein sequence: CASSDRSGNTIYF.

This clonotype was found many times. The rearrangement joins TRBV5-1 to TRBJ2-3; perhaps TRBD1 as D (5 bases). CDR1 is SGHRS, CDR2 YFSETQ, per germline. Trimming removed 4 bases from V and 2 bases from J, with 11 bases in between. The CDR3 contains 14 residues. The CDR3 region has the DNA TGCGCCAGCAGCCAGTTTGGGGCCACAGATACGCAGTATTTT. This encodes CASSQFGATDTQYF.

Ten or more counts support this clonotype. The chain joins TRBV20-1 to TRBJ1-5; no definite D call. The V end lost 6 bases, the J end lost 6 bases, and 21 bases lay between the germline ends. This CDR3 is 15 amino acids long. The germline V gene encodes CDR1 DFQATT and CDR2 SNEGSKA (reference sequence). The CDR3: CSARTVEVGFQPQHF. In DNA, the CDR3 is TGCAGTGCCCGGACGGTGGAGGTCGGGTTTCAGCCCCAGCATTTT.

This clonotype has at least ten counts. V and J are TRBV3-1 and TRBJ2-7, with D possibly TRBD1 on 5 matching bases. V shed 3 bases and J shed 6 bases, with 6 bases lying between them. The germline CDR1 and CDR2 sequences are LGHDT and YNNKEL (reference sequence). The CDR3 loop spans 11 amino acids. The CDR3 loop reads CASSQTAEQYF. As DNA, the CDR3 is TGTGCCAGCAGCCAGACAGCCGAGCAGTACTTC.

This clonotype was found many times. This chain uses TRBV19 with TRBJ1-2; possibly TRBD1 for D (6 bases). The CDR3 consists of 15 residues. Germline V lookup: CDR1 LNHDA, CDR2 SQIVND (reference sequence). Trimming removed 7 bases at V and 0 bases at J, with 15 bases between. CDR3 residues: CASNLMTGTNYGYTF. DNA for the CDR3: TGTGCCAGTAACCTGATGACAGGAACTAACTATGGCTACACCTTC.

This clonotype has ten or more counts. The gene calls are TRBV14 and TRBJ2-3; 7 bases are shared with TRBD1. Germline CDR1 and CDR2: SGHDN and FVKESK. The CDR3 is made up of 17 amino acids. Trimming took 3 bases from V and 0 from J; bases not matched to a gene: 9. The DNA of the CDR3 is TGTGCCAGCAGCCAGTCGTTGACAGGGCCTAGCACAGATACGCAGTATTTT. Protein: CASSQSLTGPSTDTQYF. The whole variable domain, remainder taken from reference TRBV14 and TRBJ2-3, is EAGVTQFPSHSVIEKGQTVTLRCDPISGHDNLYWYRRVMGKEIKFLLHFVKESKQDESGMPNNRFLAERTGGTYSTLKVQPAELEDSGVYFCASSQSLTGPSTDTQYFGPGTRLTVL.

This clonotype was picked up a small number of times. The chain recombines TRBV20-1 with TRBJ2-7; D is possibly TRBD2 (5 bases). This CDR3 is 17 amino acids long. Trimming removed 0 bases from V and 2 bases from J, with 20 bases in between. Germline-derived CDR1 and CDR2 are DFQATT and SNEGSKA (reference sequence). In nucleotides, the CDR3 is TGCAGTGCTAGAGATCGGCTAGCAGGCAGCTCCGCCTACGAGCAGTACTTC. This sequence encodes CSARDRLAGSSAYEQYF.

Comment on this clonotype: A much larger clone sits a single nucleotide away, making a read error possible. The V gene is TRBV24-1, the J gene TRBJ1-2; D ambiguous. This CDR3 comprises 14 residues. Per the germline V gene, CDR1 is KGHDR and CDR2 is SFDVKD. The CDR3 DNA reads TGTGCCACCAGAGATTTGACTACTAACTATGGCTACACCTTC. Encoded protein: CATRDLTTNYGYTF.

This chain connects TRBV5-8 to TRBJ2-3, with a tentative D call TRBD2 (7 bases). CDR1 SGHTS and CDR2 YDEGEE come from the germline V gene. The CDR3 covers 15 residues. The V end lost 2 bases, the J end lost 3 bases, and 13 bases lay between the germline ends. CDR3 bases: TGTGCCAGCAGCTTAAGCGGGACAAGAACAGATACGCAGTATTTT. Translated, it gives CASSLSGTRTDTQYF.

The table lists this clonotype with many counts. The genes are TRBV19 and TRBJ1-5; D unclear. This CDR3 region has 14 residues. The germline V gene encodes CDR1 LNHDA and CDR2 SQIVND (reference sequence). Trimming shortened V by 7 bases and J by 6 bases, and 16 bases separated the two germline ends. The CDR3 bases are TGTGCCAGTACCCCGGAGGGTTTGGGTCAGCCCCAGCATTTT. Its protein product is CASTPEGLGQPQHF. The whole variable domain, remainder taken from reference TRBV19 and TRBJ1-5, is DGGITQSPKYLFRKEGQNVTLSCEQNLNHDAMYWYRQDPGQGLRLIYYSQIVNDFQKGDIAEGYSVSREKKESFPLTVTSAQKNPTAFYLCASTPEGLGQPQHFGDGTRLSIL.

In this sample, this clonotype turned up many times. The CDR3 region has the DNA TGCAGTGCGCACGCACTAGTCACAGATAAGTATTTT. Amino acids: CSAHALVTDKYF. This chain joins TRBV20-1 and TRBJ2-3, with a tentative D call TRBD2 (5 bases). Trimming removed 6 bases from V and 13 bases from J, with 20 bases in between. Germline loops: CDR1 DFQATT, CDR2 SNEGSKA (reference sequence). This CDR3 contains 12 residues.

This chain connects TRBV7-9 to TRBJ1-1, with 7 bases lining up with TRBD1. Germline V gene lookup returns CDR1 SEHNR and CDR2 FQNEAQ (reference sequence). V was pared by 5 bases and J by 4 bases, with 10 bases of the junction left unmatched. This CDR3 contains 15 residues. As DNA, the CDR3 is TGTGCCAGCAGCCCTATAGGGACAGTTGGCACTGAAGCTTTCTTT. Amino acids: CASSPIGTVGTEAFF.

The chain employs TRBV7-9 and TRBJ1-3, with D unclear. V was pared by 5 bases and J by 14 bases, with 19 bases between. The CDR3 is made up of 13 amino acids. CDR1 SEHNR and CDR2 FQNEAQ come from the germline V gene (reference sequence). CDR3 amino acids: CASSLPDGRRLYF. In nucleotides, the CDR3 is TGTGCCAGCAGCCTCCCGGACGGGAGAAGACTATATTTT. The variable domain in full, with the rest retrieved from reference TRBV7-9 and TRBJ1-3, is DTGVSQNPRHKITKRGQNVTFRCDPISEHNRLYWYRQTLGQGPEFLTYFQNEAQLEKSRLLSDRFSAERPKGSFSTLEIQRTEQGDSAMYLCASSLPDGRRLYFGEGSWLTVV.

This clonotype has a count of ten or more. This chain uses TRBV7-9 with TRBJ2-7, with D possibly matching TRBD2 (5 bases). V shed 3 bases and J shed 5 bases, with 14 bases lying between them. Germline CDR1 is SEHNR and CDR2 is FQNEAQ (reference sequence). CDR3 length equals 14 residues. CDR3 sequence reads: CASSFGERAHEQYF. CDR3 in DNA: TGTGCCAGCAGCTTCGGGGAACGGGCCCACGAGCAGTACTTC.

The rearrangement uses TRBV6-1 and TRBJ2-1; no firm D call. Trimming removed 5 bases from V and 4 bases from J, with 12 bases in between. CDR3 length equals 14 residues. Germline V gene sequence: CDR1 MNHNS, CDR2 SASEGT. The DNA of the CDR3 is TGTGCCAGCAGTTCAAGTCCCCCTTACAATGAGCAGTTCTTC. Translated: CASSSSPPYNEQFF.

This clonotype was picked up many times. This chain connects TRBV7-8 to TRBJ2-7, with D possibly TRBD2 on 5 matching bases. Germline-derived CDR1 and CDR2 are SGHVS and FQNEAQ. The germline V and J ends were trimmed by 6 bases and 0 bases, with 15 bases remaining between them. The CDR3 consists of 15 residues. CDR3 region: CASRSDYLSSYEQYF. For the CDR3, the DNA is TGTGCCAGCAGGTCCGACTACCTCAGCTCCTACGAGCAGTACTTC.

The sample holds many counts of this clonotype. The rearrangement links TRBV12-3 or TRBV12-4 to TRBJ2-7; D is uncertain. V shed 5 bases and J shed 6 bases, with 14 bases lying between them. The CDR3 consists of 13 residues. CDR3 loop: CASSLTARREQYF. DNA of the CDR3: TGTGCCAGCAGTCTGACGGCGCGCCGCGAGCAGTACTTC.

In this sample, this clonotype is medium-sized (0.01 to 0.1%). The chain has TRBV20-1 and TRBJ2-1; D tentatively fits TRBD1 or TRBD2 (5 bases each). Trimming removed 5 bases at V and 2 bases at J, with 16 bases between. CDR1 DFQATT and CDR2 SNEGSKA come from the germline V gene (reference sequence). The length of the CDR3 is 15 residues. CDR3 region: CSAQAPLGAYNEQFF. The DNA for the CDR3 is TGCAGTGCTCAAGCCCCTCTGGGGGCCTACAATGAGCAGTTCTTC.